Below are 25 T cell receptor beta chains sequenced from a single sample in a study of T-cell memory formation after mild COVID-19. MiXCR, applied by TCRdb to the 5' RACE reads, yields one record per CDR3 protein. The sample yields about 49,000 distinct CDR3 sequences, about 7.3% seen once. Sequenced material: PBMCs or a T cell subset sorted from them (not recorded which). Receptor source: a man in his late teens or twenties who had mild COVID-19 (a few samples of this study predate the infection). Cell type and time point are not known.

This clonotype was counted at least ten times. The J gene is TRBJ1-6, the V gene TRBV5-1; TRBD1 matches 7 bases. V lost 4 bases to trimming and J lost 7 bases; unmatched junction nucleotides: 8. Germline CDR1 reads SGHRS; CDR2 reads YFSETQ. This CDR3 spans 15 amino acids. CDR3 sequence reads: CASSGRTGQNSPLHF. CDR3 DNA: TGCGCCAGCAGCGGGAGGACAGGCCAGAATTCACCCCTCCACTTT.

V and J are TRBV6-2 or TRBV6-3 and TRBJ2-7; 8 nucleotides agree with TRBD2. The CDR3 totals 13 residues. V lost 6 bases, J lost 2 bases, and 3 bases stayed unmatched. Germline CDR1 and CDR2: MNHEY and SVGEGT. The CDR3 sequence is CASRGTSTYEQYV. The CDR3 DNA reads TGTGCCAGCAGGGGGACTAGTACCTACGAGCAGTACGTC.

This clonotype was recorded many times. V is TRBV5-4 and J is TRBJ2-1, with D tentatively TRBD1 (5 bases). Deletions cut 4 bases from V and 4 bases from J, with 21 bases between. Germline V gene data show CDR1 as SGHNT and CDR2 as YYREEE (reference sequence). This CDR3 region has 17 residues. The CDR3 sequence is CASSLWTPGVGYNEQFF. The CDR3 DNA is TGTGCCAGCAGCCTTTGGACACCCGGAGTTGGGTACAATGAGCAGTTCTTC.

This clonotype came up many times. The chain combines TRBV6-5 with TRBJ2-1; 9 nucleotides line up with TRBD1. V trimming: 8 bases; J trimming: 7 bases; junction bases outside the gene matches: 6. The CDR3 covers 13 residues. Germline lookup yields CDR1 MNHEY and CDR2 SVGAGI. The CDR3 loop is CASGTGLQNEQFF. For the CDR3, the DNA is TGTGCCAGCGGGACAGGGTTGCAGAATGAGCAGTTCTTC.

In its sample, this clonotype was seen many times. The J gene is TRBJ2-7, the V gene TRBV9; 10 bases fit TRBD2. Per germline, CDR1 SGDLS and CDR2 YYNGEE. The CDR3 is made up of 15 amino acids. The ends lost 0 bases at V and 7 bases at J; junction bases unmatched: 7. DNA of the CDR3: TGTGCCAGCAGCGTAGAGGCTAGCGGGGGCCGGGAGCAGTACTTC. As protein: CASSVEASGGREQYF.

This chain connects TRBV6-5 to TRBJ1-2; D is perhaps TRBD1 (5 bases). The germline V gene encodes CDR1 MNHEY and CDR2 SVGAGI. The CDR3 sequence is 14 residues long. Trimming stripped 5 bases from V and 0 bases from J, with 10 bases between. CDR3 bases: TGTGCCAGCAGTAGGGACCCTCCTAACTATGGCTACACCTTC. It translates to CASSRDPPNYGYTF.

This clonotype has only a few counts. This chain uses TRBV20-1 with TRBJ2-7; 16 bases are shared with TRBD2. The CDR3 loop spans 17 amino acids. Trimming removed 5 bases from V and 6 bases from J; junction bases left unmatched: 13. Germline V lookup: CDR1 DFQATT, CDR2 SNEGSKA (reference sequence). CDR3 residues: CSARPVGLAGGLGEQYV. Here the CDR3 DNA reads TGCAGTGCTCGTCCGGTGGGACTAGCGGGGGGGCTAGGCGAGCAGTACGTC.

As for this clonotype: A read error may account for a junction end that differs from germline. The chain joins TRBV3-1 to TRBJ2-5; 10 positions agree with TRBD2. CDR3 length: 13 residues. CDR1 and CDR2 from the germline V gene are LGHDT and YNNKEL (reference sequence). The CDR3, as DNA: TGTGCCAGCAGCCTGGGACTAGCGAGGGACGTGCACTTC. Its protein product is CASSLGLARDVHF.

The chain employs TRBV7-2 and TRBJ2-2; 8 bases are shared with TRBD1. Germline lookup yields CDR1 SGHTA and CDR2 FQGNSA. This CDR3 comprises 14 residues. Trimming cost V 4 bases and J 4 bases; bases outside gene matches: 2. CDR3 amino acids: CASSSTGVTGELFF. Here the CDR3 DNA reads TGTGCCAGCAGCTCGACAGGGGTCACCGGGGAGCTGTTTTTT.

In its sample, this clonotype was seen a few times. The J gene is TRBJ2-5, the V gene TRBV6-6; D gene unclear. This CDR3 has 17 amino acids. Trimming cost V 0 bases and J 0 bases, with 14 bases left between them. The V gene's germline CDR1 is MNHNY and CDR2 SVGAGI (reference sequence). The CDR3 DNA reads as TGTGCCAGCAGTTACTCGATAGGTACCAGGAACCAAGAGACCCAGTACTTC. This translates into CASSYSIGTRNQETQYF.

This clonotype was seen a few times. DNA for the CDR3: TGTGCCAGCAGCCAGGGAGGGGCCGGGGAGCTGTTTTTT. Translation: CASSQGGAGELFF. The chain is built from TRBV3-1 and TRBJ2-2; 7 bases line up with TRBD2. Germline CDR1 LGHDT, CDR2 YNNKEL (reference sequence). With 3 bases clipped from V and 6 bases from J, the junction kept 1 base outside the gene matches. CDR3 length equals 13 residues.

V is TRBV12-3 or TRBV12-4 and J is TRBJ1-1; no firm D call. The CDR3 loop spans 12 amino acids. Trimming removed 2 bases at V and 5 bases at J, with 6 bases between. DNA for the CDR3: TGTGCCAGCAGTTTACTGTGGACTGAAGCTTTCTTT. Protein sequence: CASSLLWTEAFF.

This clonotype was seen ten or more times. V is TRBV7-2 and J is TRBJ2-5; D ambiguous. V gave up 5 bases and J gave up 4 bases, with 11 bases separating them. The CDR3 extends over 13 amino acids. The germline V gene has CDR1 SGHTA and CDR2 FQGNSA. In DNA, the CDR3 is TGTGCCAGCAGCCCCCGACAAAGAGAGACCCAGTACTTC. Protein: CASSPRQRETQYF. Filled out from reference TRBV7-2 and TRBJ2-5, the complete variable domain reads GAGVSQSPSNKVTEKGKDVELRCDPISGHTALYWYRQSLGQGLEFLIYFQGNSAPDKSGLPSDRFSAERTGGSVSTLTIQRTQQEDSAVYLCASSPRQRETQYFGPGTRLLVL.

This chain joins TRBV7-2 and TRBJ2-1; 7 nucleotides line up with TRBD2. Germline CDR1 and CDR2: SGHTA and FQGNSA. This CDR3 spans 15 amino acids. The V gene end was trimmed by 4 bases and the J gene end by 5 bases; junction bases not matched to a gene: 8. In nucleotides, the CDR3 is TGTGCCAGCAGCTCCACCCTAGCGGCCAACAATGAGCAGTTCTTC. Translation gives CASSSTLAANNEQFF. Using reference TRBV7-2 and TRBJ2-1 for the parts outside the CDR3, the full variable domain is GAGVSQSPSNKVTEKGKDVELRCDPISGHTALYWYRQSLGQGLEFLIYFQGNSAPDKSGLPSDRFSAERTGGSVSTLTIQRTQQEDSAVYLCASSSTLAANNEQFFGPGTRLTVL.

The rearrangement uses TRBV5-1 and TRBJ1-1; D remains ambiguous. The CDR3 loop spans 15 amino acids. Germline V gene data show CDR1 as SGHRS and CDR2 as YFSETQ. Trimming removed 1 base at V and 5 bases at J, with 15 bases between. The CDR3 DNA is TGCGCCAGCAGCTTGAAATTTTTGGCGGGGACTGAAGCTTTCTTT. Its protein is CASSLKFLAGTEAFF.

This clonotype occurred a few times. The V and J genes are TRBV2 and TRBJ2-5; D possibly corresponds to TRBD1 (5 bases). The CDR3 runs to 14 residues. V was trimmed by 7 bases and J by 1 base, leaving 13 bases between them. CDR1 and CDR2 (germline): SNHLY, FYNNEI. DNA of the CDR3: TGTGCCAGCAAACCCAGGGCAACCCAAGAGACCCAGTACTTC. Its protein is CASKPRATQETQYF.

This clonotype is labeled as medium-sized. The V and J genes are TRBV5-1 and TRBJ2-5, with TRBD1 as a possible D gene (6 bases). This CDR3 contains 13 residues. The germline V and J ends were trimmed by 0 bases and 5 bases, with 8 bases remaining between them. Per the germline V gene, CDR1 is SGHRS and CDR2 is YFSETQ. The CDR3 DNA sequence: TGCGCCAGCAGCTTGGGCCAGGGGGAGACCCAGTACTTC. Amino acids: CASSLGQGETQYF.

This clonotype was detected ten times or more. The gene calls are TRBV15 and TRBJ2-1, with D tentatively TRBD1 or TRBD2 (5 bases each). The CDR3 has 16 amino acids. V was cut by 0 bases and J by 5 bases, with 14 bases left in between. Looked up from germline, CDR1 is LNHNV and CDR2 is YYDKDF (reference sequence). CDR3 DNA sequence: TGTGCCACCAGCAGAGACCTGAGGGGCGAGGACAATGAGCAGTTCTTC. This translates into CATSRDLRGEDNEQFF.

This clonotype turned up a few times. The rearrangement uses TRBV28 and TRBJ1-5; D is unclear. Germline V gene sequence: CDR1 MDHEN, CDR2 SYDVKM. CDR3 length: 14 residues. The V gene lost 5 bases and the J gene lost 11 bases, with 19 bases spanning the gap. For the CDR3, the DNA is TGTGCCAGCAGTCCCTCGGACGGGATTGGGGCCCAGCATTTT. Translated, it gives CASSPSDGIGAQHF.

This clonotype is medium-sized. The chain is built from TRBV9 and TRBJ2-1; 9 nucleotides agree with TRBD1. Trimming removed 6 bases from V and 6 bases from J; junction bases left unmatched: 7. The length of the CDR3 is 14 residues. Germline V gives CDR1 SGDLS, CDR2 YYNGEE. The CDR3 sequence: CASTTGGATNEQFF. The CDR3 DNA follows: TGTGCCAGCACGACAGGGGGGGCTACCAATGAGCAGTTCTTC. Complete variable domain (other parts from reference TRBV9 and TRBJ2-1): DSGVTQTPKHLITATGQRVTLRCSPRSGDLSVYWYQQSLDQGLQFLIQYYNGEERAKGNILERFSAQQFPDLHSELNLSSLELGDSALYFCASTTGGATNEQFFGPGTRLTVL.

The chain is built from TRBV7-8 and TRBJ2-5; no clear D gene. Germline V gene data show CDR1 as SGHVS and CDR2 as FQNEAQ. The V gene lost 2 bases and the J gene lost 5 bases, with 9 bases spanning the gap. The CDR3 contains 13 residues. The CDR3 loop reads CASSLRIGETQYF. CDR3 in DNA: TGTGCCAGCAGCTTAAGGATCGGGGAGACCCAGTACTTC.

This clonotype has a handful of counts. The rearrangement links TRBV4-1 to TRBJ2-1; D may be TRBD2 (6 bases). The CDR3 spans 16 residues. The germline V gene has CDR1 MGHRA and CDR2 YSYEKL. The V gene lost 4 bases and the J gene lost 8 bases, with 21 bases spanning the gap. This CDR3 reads CASSRGLVGGDDEQFF. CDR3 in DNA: TGCGCCAGCAGCCGGGGATTGGTAGGAGGGGACGATGAGCAGTTCTTC.

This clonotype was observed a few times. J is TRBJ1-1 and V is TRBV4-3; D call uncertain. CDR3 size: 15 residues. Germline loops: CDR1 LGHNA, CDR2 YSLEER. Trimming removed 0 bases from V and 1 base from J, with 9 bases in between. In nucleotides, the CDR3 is TGCGCCAGCAGCCAAGAGGTCGCCTCGAACACTGAAGCTTTCTTT. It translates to CASSQEVASNTEAFF.

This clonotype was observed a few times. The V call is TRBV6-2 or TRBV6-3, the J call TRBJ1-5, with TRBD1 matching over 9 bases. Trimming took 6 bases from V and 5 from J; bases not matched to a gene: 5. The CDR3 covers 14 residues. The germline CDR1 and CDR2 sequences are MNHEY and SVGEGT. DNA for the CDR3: TGTGCCAGCAGGCCGGGACAGGGATATCAGCCCCAGCATTTT. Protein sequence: CASRPGQGYQPQHF.

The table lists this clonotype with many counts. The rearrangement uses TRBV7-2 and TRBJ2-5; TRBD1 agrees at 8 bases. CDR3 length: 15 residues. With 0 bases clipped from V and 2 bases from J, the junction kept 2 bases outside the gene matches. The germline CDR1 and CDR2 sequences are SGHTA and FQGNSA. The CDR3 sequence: CASSLAWTGQETQYF. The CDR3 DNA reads TGTGCCAGCAGCTTAGCGTGGACAGGGCAAGAGACCCAGTACTTC.